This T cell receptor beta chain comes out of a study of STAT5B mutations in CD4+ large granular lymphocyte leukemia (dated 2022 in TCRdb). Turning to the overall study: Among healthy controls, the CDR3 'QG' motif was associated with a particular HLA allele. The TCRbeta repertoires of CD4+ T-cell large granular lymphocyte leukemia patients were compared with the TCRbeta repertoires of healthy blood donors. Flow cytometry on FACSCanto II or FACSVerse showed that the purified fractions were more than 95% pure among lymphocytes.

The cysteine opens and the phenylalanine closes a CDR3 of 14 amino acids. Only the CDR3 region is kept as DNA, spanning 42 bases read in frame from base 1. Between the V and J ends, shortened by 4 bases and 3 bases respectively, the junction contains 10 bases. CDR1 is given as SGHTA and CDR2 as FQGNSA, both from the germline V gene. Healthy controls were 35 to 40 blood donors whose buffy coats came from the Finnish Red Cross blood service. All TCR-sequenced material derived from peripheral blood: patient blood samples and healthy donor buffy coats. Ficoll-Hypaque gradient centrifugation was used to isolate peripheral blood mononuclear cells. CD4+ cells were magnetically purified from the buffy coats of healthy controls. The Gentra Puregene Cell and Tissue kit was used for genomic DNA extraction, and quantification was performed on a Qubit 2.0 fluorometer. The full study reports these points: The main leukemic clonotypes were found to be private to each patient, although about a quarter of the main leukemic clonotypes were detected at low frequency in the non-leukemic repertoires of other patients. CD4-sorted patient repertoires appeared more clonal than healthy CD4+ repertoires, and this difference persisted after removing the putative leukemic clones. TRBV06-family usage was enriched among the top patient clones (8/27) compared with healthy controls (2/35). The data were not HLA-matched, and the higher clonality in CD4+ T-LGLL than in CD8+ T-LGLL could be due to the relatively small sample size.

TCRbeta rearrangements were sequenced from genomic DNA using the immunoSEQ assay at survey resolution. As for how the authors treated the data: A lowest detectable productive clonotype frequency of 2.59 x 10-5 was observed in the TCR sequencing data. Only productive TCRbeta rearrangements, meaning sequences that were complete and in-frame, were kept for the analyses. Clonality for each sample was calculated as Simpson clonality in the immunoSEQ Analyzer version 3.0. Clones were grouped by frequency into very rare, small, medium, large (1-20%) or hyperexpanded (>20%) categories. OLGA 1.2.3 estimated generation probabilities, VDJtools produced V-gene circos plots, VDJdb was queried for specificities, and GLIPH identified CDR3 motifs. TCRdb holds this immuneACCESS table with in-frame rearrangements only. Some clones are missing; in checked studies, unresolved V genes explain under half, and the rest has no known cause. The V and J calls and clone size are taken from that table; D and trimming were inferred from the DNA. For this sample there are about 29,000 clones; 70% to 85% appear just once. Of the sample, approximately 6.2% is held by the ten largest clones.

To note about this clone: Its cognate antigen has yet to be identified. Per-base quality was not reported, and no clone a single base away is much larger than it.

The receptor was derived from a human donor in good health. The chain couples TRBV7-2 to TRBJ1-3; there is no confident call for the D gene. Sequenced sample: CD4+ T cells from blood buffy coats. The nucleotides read TGTGCCAGCAGCTCCGTAGAGCTTGGAAACACCATATATTTT. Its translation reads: CASSSVELGNTIYF.